Detailed here is one TCR beta chain. Construction of the TCRbeta library involved unique molecular identifiers. TCRdb recomputed calls from the PCR reads with MiXCR, one row per CDR3 protein. The sample has roughly 500,000 distinct CDR3 sequences; around 20% are singletons. This entry is derived from a study of T-cell reconstitution after alpha-beta-depleted transplantation in children. This CDR3 has 14 amino acids. Germline V gene lookup returns CDR1 LNHNV and CDR2 YYDKDF (reference sequence). Trimming left V 0 bases short and J 8 bases short, with 13 bases between. The chain links TRBV15 to TRBJ1-2; D not certain. This sample comprised PBMCs from the stem cell graft donor, obtained from the stem cell graft. The sequence was obtained from a human donor who donated a stem cell graft to a child with acute lymphoblastic leukemia. The CDR3 sequence: CATSRDLGFWGYTF. CDR3 coding DNA: TGTGCCACCAGCAGAGATCTCGGGTTTTGGGGCTACACCTTC. Full variable domain (rest looked up from reference TRBV15 and TRBJ1-2): DAMVIQNPRYQVTQFGKPVTLSCSQTLNHNVMYWYQQKSSQAPKLLFHYYDKDFNNEADTPDNFQSRRPNTSFCFLDIRSPGLGDTAMYLCATSRDLGFWGYTFGSGTRLTVV.